This T cell receptor (beta chain) was captured by sequencing in a study of Tregs in tolerant kidney transplant recipients. Unstimulated regulatory T cells (CD4+CD25+CD127-), CD4+CD25- non-regulatory cells, CD4 and CD8 cells were FACS-sorted from thawed PBMCs. Profiling relied on immunoSEQ multiplex PCR, and the TCRdb table lists in-frame clones only, not all of them. In the table there are about 240,000 clones, about 80% of which are singletons. The germline V and J ends were trimmed by 2 bases and 0 bases, with 11 bases remaining between them. In germline, CDR1 is SGHVS, CDR2 FQNEAQ. The CDR3 has 16 amino acids.

The rearrangement links TRBV7-8 to TRBJ2-4; weak D call: TRBD1 (5 bases). This receptor was identified in a human donor in good health. The sample was CD4+ T cells from blood. CDR3 sequence reads: CASSLYQGIAKNIQYF. The CDR3 DNA is TGTGCCAGCAGCTTATATCAGGGCATAGCCAAAAACATTCAGTACTTC.